The rows below give T cell receptor beta chains drawn from one sample of a study of blood T cell repertoires in COVID-19. Libraries were prepared by immunoSEQ multiplex PCR; TCRdb keeps only in-frame clonotypes and omits some of them. The sample records 200,000 or so clones, roughly 79% being singletons. Sequencing used peripheral blood. The receptors here all came from a man aged 60-69 years with active or convalescent COVID-19. CDR3s include the opening cysteine and the closing phenylalanine or tryptophan. Each record gives: V gene, D gene, J gene, clone size, CDR3 protein, CDR3 DNA. The D gene is left open where the match is weak. Rows give clone size only sometimes, using once, few, many, or a class for an expanded clone.

V: TRBV9; D: TRBD1; J: TRBJ2-3; size: -; CDR3: CASSPQGVGTDTQYF; DNA: TGTGCCAGCAGCCCACAGGGGGTAGGCACAGATACGCAGTATTTT
V: TRBV6-6; D: TRBD2; J: TRBJ2-1; size: -; CDR3: CASSLTSGRGNEQFF; DNA: TGTGCCAGCAGCCTTACTAGCGGGAGGGGCAATGAGCAGTTCTTC
V: TRBV4-2; D: TRBD1; J: TRBJ1-2; size: -; CDR3: CASSQDYGTGGSGYTF; DNA: TGTGCCAGCAGCCAAGATTATGGGACAGGGGGCAGTGGCTACACCTTC
V: TRBV18; D: -; J: TRBJ1-6; size: -; CDR3: CASSPGGENSPLHF; DNA: TGTGCCAGCTCACCCGGCGGGGAAAATTCACCCCTCCACTTT
V: TRBV3-1/TRBV3-2; D: TRBD1; J: TRBJ1-5; size: few; CDR3: CASSQTWDSQQPQHF; DNA: TGTGCCAGCAGCCAAACTTGGGACAGTCAGCAGCCCCAGCATTTT
V: TRBV7-9; D: TRBD2; J: TRBJ2-1; size: -; CDR3: CASSLAGTSGSREQFF; DNA: TGTGCCAGCAGCTTAGCAGGGACTAGCGGGAGTCGGGAGCAGTTCTTC
V: TRBV20-1; D: -; J: TRBJ2-6; size: -; CDR3: CSARGANVLTF; DNA: TGCAGTGCTCGGGGGGCCAACGTCCTGACTTTC
V: TRBV15; D: -; J: TRBJ1-2; size: -; CDR3: CATSRGGTLGYTF; DNA: TGTGCCACCAGCAGAGGGGGGACTCTCGGCTACACCTTC
V: TRBV5-6; D: TRBD1; J: TRBJ2-3; size: once; CDR3: CASRRDRGDTQYF; DNA: TGTGCCAGTCGACGGGACAGGGGAGATACGCAGTATTTT
V: TRBV10-3; D: TRBD2; J: TRBJ2-7; size: -; CDR3: CAISESTTSTNYEQYF; DNA: TGTGCCATCAGTGAGTCGACGACTAGCACAAACTACGAGCAGTACTTC
V: TRBV6-4; D: -; J: TRBJ1-5; size: -; CDR3: CASSPDWGLGQPQHF; DNA: TGTGCCAGCAGCCCAGACTGGGGGCTAGGACAGCCCCAGCATTTT
V: TRBV7-2; D: TRBD1; J: TRBJ2-6; size: once; CDR3: CASTRQGAPGANVLTF; DNA: TGTGCCAGCACCCGACAGGGGGCGCCCGGGGCCAACGTCCTGACTTTC
V: TRBV9; D: -; J: TRBJ1-1; size: -; CDR3: CASSAELGGAGEAFF; DNA: TGTGCCAGCAGCGCCGAGCTTGGGGGCGCGGGTGAAGCTTTCTTT
V: TRBV27; D: -; J: TRBJ1-1; size: -; CDR3: CASSPPGRPNTEAFF; DNA: TGTGCCAGCAGTCCCCCAGGCAGGCCGAACACTGAAGCTTTCTTT
V: TRBV6-5; D: -; J: TRBJ2-2; size: once; CDR3: CASTRDTTTGELFF; DNA: TGTGCCAGCACCCGGGACACAACGACCGGGGAGCTGTTTTTT
V: TRBV7-2; D: -; J: TRBJ1-1; size: -; CDR3: CASSLWFSDTEAFF; DNA: TGTGCCAGCAGCTTATGGTTTAGTGACACTGAAGCTTTCTTT